This TCR beta chain was identified during a study of blood T cell repertoires in COVID-19. Study background: Sample material is recorded as cDNA or gDNA derived from T cells, B-cell-depleted T cells, or PBMCs.

Measured with immunoSEQ multiplex PCR; TCRdb has only the in-frame clones, and not every one. The data contain about 150,000 clones, 75% to 90% of them seen just once; the ten biggest clones take up approximately 6.5%. This CDR3 is built from 15 residues. V was trimmed by 6 bases and J by 4 bases, leaving 18 bases between them. The germline V gene encodes CDR1 MDHEN and CDR2 SYDVKM. The sample consisted of peripheral blood. The chain combines TRBV28 with TRBJ1-2, with D possibly TRBD1 on 6 matching bases. The receptor was isolated from a man aged 80 or over with acute or convalescent COVID-19. CDR3 sequence reads: CASSPSQGKGYGYTF. The CDR3 DNA sequence: TGTGCCAGCAGCCCCTCACAGGGTAAGGGCTATGGCTACACCTTC.